This TCR beta chain was captured in a study of T cell responses to AZD1222 COVID-19 vaccine. The study's findings and limits: The number of AZD1222 recipients seropositive at baseline was only six. The donor cohort was predominantly white British with a female majority, and clonal diversity may have been underestimated. Repertoire samples came only from after the peak T cell response. Spike was spanned by vaccine-associated CD4 TCRs, with dominance at 160-218 and 743-854.

Libraries were prepared by immunoSEQ multiplex PCR; TCRdb keeps only in-frame clonotypes and omits some of them. The repertoire holds about 96,000 clones, with roughly 90% as singletons. Comments on this clone: Antigen specificity is unknown.

The junction had 7 bases not matched to a gene; V was cut back by 4 bases and J by 6 bases. This CDR3 region has 15 residues. Germline V CDR1 and CDR2: LGHDT, YNNKEL (reference sequence). The starting material was peripheral blood, obtained on day 0 of AZD1222 vaccination. The V and J genes are TRBV3-1 (or the pseudogene TRBV3-2) and TRBJ2-1; 9 bases line up with TRBD2. This receptor was taken from an adult in good health. The CDR3 spells CASSPSGATPNEQFF. CDR3 DNA: TGTGCCAGCAGCCCTAGCGGGGCGACCCCCAATGAGCAGTTCTTC.